The entry below describes one T cell receptor beta chain. Its target antigen remains unknown. There are no base qualities to consult, and no much larger clone falls within one base. The CDR3 regions of human TCRbeta chains were analyzed by immunosequencing. The source study handled its data this way. Repertoire TCRs were matched against a reference library of SARS-CoV-2-specific TCRs generated with the MIRA antigen-specificity platform. Breadth meant the fraction of unique TCRs that were SARS-CoV-2-associated, whereas depth meant the fraction of total T cells that were SARS-CoV-2-associated. Using the MIRA data, each spike-specific TCR was assigned both to the spike region to which the TCR was reactive and to a CD4 or CD8 class. Log10-transformed breadth and depth values were compared by one-way ANOVA with Sidak's multiple comparisons tests. TCRdb obtained this table from immuneACCESS and retained in-frame rearrangements with V and J assigned. These tables miss some clones; where compared with another copy, unresolved V genes account for less than half of the shortfall, and the remainder is unexplained. That table supplies the V and J calls and clone size; D and trimming were determined from the DNA. The sample table shows over 120,000 clones, and about 90% are seen once. About 3.5% of the sample goes to the ten largest clones.

The data were obtained in a study of T cell responses to AZD1222 COVID-19 vaccine (dated by TCRdb to the early 2020s). About the study as a whole: TCR sequencing covered 233 trial participants: 200 to 210 given two doses of AZD1222 and 26 given two doses of MenACWY control vaccine. Trial participants were enrolled into age subgroups of 18-55, 56-69 and 70-plus years, which contained about 160, 30 and 59 TCR-sequenced participants, respectively.

What this sample's time point label stands for: about 28 days (+/-7) after the second vaccine dose. AZD1222 recipients given second doses at about 4 weeks or at about 12 weeks were pooled, since spike-specific TCR depth and breadth were not found to differ between the two schedules. Vaccinee samples came from UK trials COV001 and COV002, including a single-blind randomized controlled phase 2/3 trial of AZD1222 (ChAdOx1 nCoV-19) in healthy adults. For TCRbeta chain sequencing, PBMC samples from trial participants were taken at day 0 and at day 28 after the second dose. The paper's findings and limits, for the study overall: Because no samples from the day 14 peak response were available, repertoires could be characterized only after the peak T cell response. Most participants were white British and females outnumbered males, and the authors suggested that clonal diversity may have been underestimated. The 56-69-year group was small, and its depth increase did not reach significance, likely because of low power. Nearly half of unique spike-specific TCRs reportedly recognized epitopes outside regions mutated in the B.1.351 and B.1.1.7 variants. Only a handful of AZD1222 recipients were SARS-CoV-2 seropositive at baseline, limiting conclusions about previously exposed vaccinees. A significant rise in spike-specific TCR breadth and depth was observed after two AZD1222 doses relative to day 0 and relative to MenACWY recipients. Vaccine-associated CD4 TCRs spanned the whole spike protein, with dominant responses in regions 160-218 and 743-854.

Clipping removes 4 bases from V and 5 bases from J, with 7 as the unmatched junction base count. Reading from cysteine to phenylalanine, the CDR3 counts 15 amino acids. The DNA shown is the 45-base CDR3, in frame from base 1. CDR1 LGHNA and CDR2 YSLEER are derived from the germline V gene. The sample was peripheral blood, taken 28 days after the second AZD1222 dose. This TCR was recovered from an adult who received the AZD1222 COVID-19 vaccine. Rearrangement joined TRBV4-3 to TRBJ2-2, with 7 middle bases fitting TRBD2. The CDR3 amino acid sequence is: CASSPRAGATGELFF. The DNA sequence reads TGCGCCAGCAGCCCGCGGGCGGGAGCTACCGGGGAGCTGTTTTTT.